This entry lists 3 T cell receptor beta chains sequenced from one sample in a study of cytomegalovirus exposure and HLA in healthy donors. PCR employed 60 Vbeta and 13 Jbeta primers. Measured with immunoSEQ multiplex PCR; TCRdb has only the in-frame clones, and not every one. This sample carries 150,000 to 200,000 clones, 80% of them seen once, and the ten largest clones take around 6%. Sequencing input: PBMCs. Source of these receptors: a man aged 35-49 years in good health and CMV-seronegative.

This chain uses TRBV19 with TRBJ1-2; TRBD1 might be the D (5 bases). This CDR3 has 16 residues. CDR1 is LNHDA and CDR2 is SQIVND in the germline V gene (reference sequence). The V and J ends lost 3 bases and 2 bases respectively, with 16 bases between them. CDR3 sequence reads: CASSMVRGLGNYGYTF. The CDR3 coding sequence is TGTGCCAGTAGTATGGTGCGGGGCTTGGGGAACTATGGCTACACCTTC.

The chain employs TRBV2 and TRBJ2-2; 9 bases match TRBD2. With 4 bases clipped from V and 5 bases from J, the junction kept 5 bases outside the gene matches. CDR3 length: 15 amino acids. CDR1 is SNHLY and CDR2 is FYNNEI in the germline V gene. The CDR3 protein is CASSGNSGRTGELFF. In nucleotides, the CDR3 is TGTGCCAGCAGTGGGAATAGCGGGAGAACCGGGGAGCTGTTTTTT.

The chain recombines TRBV19 with TRBJ2-3; tentative D call: TRBD2 (6 bases). The CDR3 covers 15 residues. CDR1 is LNHDA and CDR2 is SQIVND in the germline V gene (reference sequence). The V and J ends lost 5 bases and 3 bases respectively, with 15 bases between them. Here the CDR3 DNA reads TGTGCCAGTAGTTTGACGGGAGTTAGGACAGATACGCAGTATTTT. Translated: CASSLTGVRTDTQYF.